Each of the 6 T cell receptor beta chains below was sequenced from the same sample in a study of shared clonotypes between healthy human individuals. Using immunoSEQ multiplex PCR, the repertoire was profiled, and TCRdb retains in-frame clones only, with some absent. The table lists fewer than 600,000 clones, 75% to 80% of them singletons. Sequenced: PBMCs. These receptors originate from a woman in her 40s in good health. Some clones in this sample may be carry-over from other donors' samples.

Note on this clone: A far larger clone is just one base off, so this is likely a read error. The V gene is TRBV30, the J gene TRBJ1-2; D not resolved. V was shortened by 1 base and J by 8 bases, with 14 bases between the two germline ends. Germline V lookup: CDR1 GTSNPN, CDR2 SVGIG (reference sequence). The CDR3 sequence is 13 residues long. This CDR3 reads CAWSALEGLGYTF. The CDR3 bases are TGTGCCTGGAGTGCCCTAGAGGGCTTAGGCTACACCTTC.

Written as DNA, the CDR3 is TGTGCCAGCAGCTTAGCGGGGGAGGCCTACGAGCAGTACTTC. It codes for CASSLAGEAYEQYF. The chain uses TRBV11-1 and TRBJ2-7; a possible D gene is TRBD2 (6 bases). Trimming took 0 bases from V and 2 from J, leaving 8 bases between them. CDR1 and CDR2 from the germline V gene are SGHAT and FQDESV (reference sequence). This CDR3 spans 14 amino acids.

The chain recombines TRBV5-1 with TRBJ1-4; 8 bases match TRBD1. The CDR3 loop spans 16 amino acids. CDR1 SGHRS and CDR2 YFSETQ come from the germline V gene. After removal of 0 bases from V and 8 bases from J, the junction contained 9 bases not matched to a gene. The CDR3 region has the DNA TGCGCCAGCAGCTTGGTTTCCCGGACAGGGTGGGAAAAACTGTTTTTT. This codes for CASSLVSRTGWEKLFF.

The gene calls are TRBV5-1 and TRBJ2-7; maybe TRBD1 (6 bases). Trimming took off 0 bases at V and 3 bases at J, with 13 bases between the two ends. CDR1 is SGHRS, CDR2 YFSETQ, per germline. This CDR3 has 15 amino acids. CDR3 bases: TGCGCCAGCAGCTTGGGGGCAGGGGCCAACTACGAGCAGTACTTC. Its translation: CASSLGAGANYEQYF.

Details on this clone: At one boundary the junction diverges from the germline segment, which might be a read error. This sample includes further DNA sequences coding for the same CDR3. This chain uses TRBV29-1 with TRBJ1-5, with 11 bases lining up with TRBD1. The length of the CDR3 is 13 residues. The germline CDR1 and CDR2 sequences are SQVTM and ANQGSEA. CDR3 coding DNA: TGCAGCGCCCGGACAGGGGGCCGGCAGCCCCAGCACTTT. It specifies CSARTGGRQPQHF. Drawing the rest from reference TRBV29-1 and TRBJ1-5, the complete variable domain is SAVISQKPSRDICQRGTSLTIQCQVDSQVTMMFWYRQQPGQSLTLIATANQGSEATYESGFVIDKFPISRPNLTFSTLTVSNMSPEDSSIYLCSARTGGRQPQHFGDGTRLSIL.

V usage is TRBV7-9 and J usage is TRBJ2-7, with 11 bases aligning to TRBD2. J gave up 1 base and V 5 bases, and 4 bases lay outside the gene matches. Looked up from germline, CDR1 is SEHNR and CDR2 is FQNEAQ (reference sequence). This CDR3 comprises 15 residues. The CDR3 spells CASSGLAGGSYEQYF. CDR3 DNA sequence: TGTGCCAGCAGCGGTCTAGCGGGAGGATCCTACGAGCAGTACTTC.